Below, one T cell receptor (beta chain) is given with its context. The data are from a study of cytomegalovirus exposure and HLA in healthy donors. Researchers ran the PCR with 60 Vbeta and 13 Jbeta primers. Produced via immunoSEQ multiplex PCR; TCRdb's table is partial and in-frame only. Of some 150,000 clones listed, about four fifths are singletons. This receptor was obtained from a woman in her thirties or forties in good health and CMV-seronegative. The sample consisted of PBMCs.

In DNA, the CDR3 is TGTGCCAGCAGCAGGGGGGGGCCGGGGAATGAGCAGTTCTTC. Its protein product is CASSRGGPGNEQFF. The chain couples TRBV7-3 to TRBJ2-1, with D possibly being TRBD2 (7 bases). This CDR3 comprises 14 residues. V was pared by 5 bases and J by 7 bases, with 15 bases between. Germline-derived CDR1 and CDR2 are SGHTA and FQGTGA.